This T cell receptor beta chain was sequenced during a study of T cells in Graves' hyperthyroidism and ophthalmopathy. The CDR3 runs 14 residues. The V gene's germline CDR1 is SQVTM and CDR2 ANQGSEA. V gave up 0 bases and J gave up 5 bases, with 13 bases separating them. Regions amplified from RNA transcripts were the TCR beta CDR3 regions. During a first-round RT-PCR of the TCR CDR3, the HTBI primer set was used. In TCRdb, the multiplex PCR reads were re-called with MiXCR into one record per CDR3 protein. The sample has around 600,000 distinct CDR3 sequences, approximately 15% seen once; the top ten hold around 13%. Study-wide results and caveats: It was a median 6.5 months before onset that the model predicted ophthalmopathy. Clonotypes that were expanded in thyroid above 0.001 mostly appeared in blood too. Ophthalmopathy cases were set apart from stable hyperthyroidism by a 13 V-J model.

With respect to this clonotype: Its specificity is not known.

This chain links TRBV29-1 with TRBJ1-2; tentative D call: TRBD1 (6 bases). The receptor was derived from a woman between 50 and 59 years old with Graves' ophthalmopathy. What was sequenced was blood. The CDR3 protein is CSVEDGGAGYGYTF. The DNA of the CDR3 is TGCAGCGTTGAAGATGGGGGGGCCGGGTATGGCTACACCTTC.